The source of this T cell receptor (beta chain) is a study of OX40 agonist ivuxolimab in advanced cancers. This CDR3 spans 15 amino acids. Germline assignment: CDR1 SNHLY and CDR2 FYNNEI. Remarks on this clone: At one end, the junction sequence differs from germline, possibly due to a read error.

TCRdb keeps only in-frame clones here, not all; method: immunoSEQ multiplex PCR. Among tens of thousands of clones listed, over 85% were seen once. The clonotype originates from an adult with an advanced solid tumor such as melanoma, head and neck, liver or kidney cancer. The specimen was CD4+ or CD8+ T cells sorted from blood, collected in a trial of the OX40 agonist ivuxolimab. The chain carries TRBV2 and TRBJ1-4, with a possible D match to TRBD1 (5 bases). The CDR3 protein is CAGSVYEGNNEKLFF. The CDR3 DNA reads as TGTGCCGGCAGTGTGTATGAGGGGAATAATGAAAAACTGTTTTTT.